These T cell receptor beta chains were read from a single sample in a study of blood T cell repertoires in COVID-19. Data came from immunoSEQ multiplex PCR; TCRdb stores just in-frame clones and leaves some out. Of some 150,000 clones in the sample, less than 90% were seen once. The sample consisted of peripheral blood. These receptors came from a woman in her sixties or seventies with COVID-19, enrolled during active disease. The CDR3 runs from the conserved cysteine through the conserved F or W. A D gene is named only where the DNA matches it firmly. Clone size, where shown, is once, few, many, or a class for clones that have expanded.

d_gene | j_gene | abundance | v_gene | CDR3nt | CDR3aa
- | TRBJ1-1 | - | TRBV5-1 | TGCGCCAGCAGCCTTGAAGGACTACGTGAAGCTTTCTTT | CASSLEGLREAFF
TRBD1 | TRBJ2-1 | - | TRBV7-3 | TGTGCCAGCGGGACAGGGGATGAGCAGTTCTTC | CASGTGDEQFF
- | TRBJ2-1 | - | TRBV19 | TGTGCCAGTAGTATAACGTTTGGTCTAGATCAGTTCTTC | CASSITFGLDQFF
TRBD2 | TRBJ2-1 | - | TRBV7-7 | TGTGCCAGCAGCTCCCGGATAGCGGGGTTCAATGAGCAGTTCTTC | CASSSRIAGFNEQFF
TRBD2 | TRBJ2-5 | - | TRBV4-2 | TGTGCCAGCAGCCCAACTAGCGGGAGGGATCAAGAGACCCAGTACTTC | CASSPTSGRDQETQYF
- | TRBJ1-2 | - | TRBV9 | TGTGCCAGCAGCGGAAGGGGTCTAGGCTATGGCTACACCTTC | CASSGRGLGYGYTF
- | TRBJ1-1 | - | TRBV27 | TGTGCCAGCTCCGGGATATTAGGCACTGAAGCTTTCTTT | CASSGILGTEAFF
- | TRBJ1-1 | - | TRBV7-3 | TGTGCCAGCAGCTCTTGGAACACTGAAGCTTTCTTT | CASSSWNTEAFF
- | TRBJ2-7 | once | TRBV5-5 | TGTGCCAGCAGCTTGGAAGGGAGCGTTTTGTACGAGCAGTACTTC | CASSLEGSVLYEQYF
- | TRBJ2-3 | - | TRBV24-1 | TGTGCCACCAGTGATTCCTTCGGAAAGCGTGGCACAGATACGCAGTATTTT | CATSDSFGKRGTDTQYF
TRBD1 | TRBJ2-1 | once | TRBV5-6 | TGTGCCAGCAGAAACAGGGGAAATGAGCAGTTCTTC | CASRNRGNEQFF
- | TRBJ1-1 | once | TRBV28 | TGTGCCAGCAGTACTCAAACAGCTAACACTGAAGCTTTCTTT | CASSTQTANTEAFF
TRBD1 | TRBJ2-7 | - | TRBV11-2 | TGTGCCAGCAGCTTAGATGGGACAGGGGACGAGCAGTACTTC | CASSLDGTGDEQYF
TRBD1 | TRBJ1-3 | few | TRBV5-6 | TGTGCCAGCAGCTCAGGACAGGGGTGGAACACCATATATTTT | CASSSGQGWNTIYF
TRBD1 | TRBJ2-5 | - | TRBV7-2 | TGTGCCAGCAGCCGCCTAGGGACAGGGGGAGGGAAGACCCAGTACTTC | CASSRLGTGGGKTQYF
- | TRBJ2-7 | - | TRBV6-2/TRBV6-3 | TGTGCCAGCAGATACTGGCCCTACGAGCAGTACTTC | CASRYWPYEQYF
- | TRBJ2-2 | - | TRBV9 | TGTGCCAGCAGCGTAGCTTCTCTGAACACCGGGGAGCTGTTTTTT | CASSVASLNTGELFF
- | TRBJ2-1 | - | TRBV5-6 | TGTGCCAGCAGCTTGGCCGAACGGGAGATAATGAATGAGCAGTTCTTC | CASSLAEREIMNEQFF
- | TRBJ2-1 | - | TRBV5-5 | TGTGCCAGCAGCTTGGGCCCAGGGAATGAGCAGTTCTTC | CASSLGPGNEQFF
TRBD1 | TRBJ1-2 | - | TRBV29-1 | TGCAGCGTTGGTGGCAGGGGGCTTTCTAACTATGGCTACACCTTC | CSVGGRGLSNYGYTF
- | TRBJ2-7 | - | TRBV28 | TGTGCCAGCAGTCTGGACACTGACTACGAGCAGTACTTC | CASSLDTDYEQYF
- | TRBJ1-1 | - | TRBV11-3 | TGTGCCAGCAGCTTAGACCACTACACTAACACTGAAGCTTTCTTT | CASSLDHYTNTEAFF
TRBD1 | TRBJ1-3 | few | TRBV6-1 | TGTGCCAGCAGTGATCAAACAGGGGTCGGTGGAAACACCATATATTTT | CASSDQTGVGGNTIYF
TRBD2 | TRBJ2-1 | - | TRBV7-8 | TGTGCCAGCAGCTTAGCCGGACTAGCGAACTCCTACAATGAGCAGTTCTTC | CASSLAGLANSYNEQFF
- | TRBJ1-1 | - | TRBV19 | TGTGCCAGTAGTTGGGGCTCGGGCACTGAAGCTTTCTTT | CASSWGSGTEAFF
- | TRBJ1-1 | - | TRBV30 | TGTGCCTGGAGTTCACACCCGAACACTGAAGCTTTCTTT | CAWSSHPNTEAFF
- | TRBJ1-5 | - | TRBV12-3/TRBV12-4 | TGTGCCAGCAGTTTCCAGGTCCGTCAGCCCCAGCATTTT | CASSFQVRQPQHF
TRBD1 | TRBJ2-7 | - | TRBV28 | TGTGCCGGTACAGGGGGCGGGTCCTCCTACGAGCAGTACTTC | CAGTGGGSSYEQYF
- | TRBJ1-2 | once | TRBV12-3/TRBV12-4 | TGTGCCAGCAGCCCCCGGGGGGTTGACGGCTACACCTTC | CASSPRGVDGYTF
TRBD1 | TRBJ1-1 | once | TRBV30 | TGTGCCTGGAGTGCTCCCCAGCTTGGGACAGGGGTGGCTGAAGCTTTCTTT | CAWSAPQLGTGVAEAFF
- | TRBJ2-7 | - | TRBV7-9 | TGTGCCAGCAGCCCTAGGGGCTCTTACGAGCAGTACTTC | CASSPRGSYEQYF
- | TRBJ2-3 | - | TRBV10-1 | TGCGCCAGCAGTGAGCAGGGGAAGGGGGACGATACGCAGTATTTT | CASSEQGKGDDTQYF
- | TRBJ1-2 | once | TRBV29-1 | TGCAGCGTTGTGAGCCTCACCTCTAACTATGGCTACACCTTC | CSVVSLTSNYGYTF
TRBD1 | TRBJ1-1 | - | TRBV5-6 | TGTGCCAGCTCTCTTTCTTTGGGGACAGGGGAGTGGAACACTGAAGCTTTCTTT | CASSLSLGTGEWNTEAFF
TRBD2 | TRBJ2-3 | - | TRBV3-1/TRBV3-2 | TGTGCCAGCAGCCTTGGGACTAGCGGGAGGGCCGGGCATAGTACGCAGTATTTT | CASSLGTSGRAGHSTQYF
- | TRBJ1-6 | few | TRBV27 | TGTGCCAGCAGTCTTAATAATTCACCCCTCCACTTT | CASSLNNSPLHF
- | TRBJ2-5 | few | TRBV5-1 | TGCGCCAGCAGCGGAGGACAGCAAGAGACCCAGTACTTC | CASSGGQQETQYF
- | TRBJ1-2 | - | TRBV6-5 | TGTGCCAGCCAAGGGGGGGCGCGGGGCTACACCTTC | CASQGGARGYTF
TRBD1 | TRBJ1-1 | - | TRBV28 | TGTGCCAGCAGGGACAGGGTTGAAGCTTTCTTT | CASRDRVEAFF
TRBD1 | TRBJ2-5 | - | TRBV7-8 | TGTGCCAGCAGCTTAGACAGGGGAGCAGAGACCCAGTACTTC | CASSLDRGAETQYF
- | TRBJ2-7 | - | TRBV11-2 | - | CASSLVGRGAKF